This T cell receptor beta chain was identified during a study of blood T cell repertoires in COVID-19. The wider study: Whether acute or convalescent, the COVID-19 samples came from the United States, Italy and Spain. In each case, the material was cDNA or gDNA derived from T cells, B-cell-depleted T cells, or PBMCs.

Germline CDR1 is MNHEY and CDR2 is SVGEGT. Germline trimming cut 5 bases from V and 4 bases from J; bases unmatched to any gene: 8. The CDR3 has 15 residues. Original methodology: The authors estimated nucleated cell counts from reference gene primer amplification. The method was immunoSEQ multiplex PCR; TCRdb's version includes in-frame clones alone and lacks a portion of them. Clone size and V and J calls were adopted from that table, with D and trimming inferred from the DNA. This table holds about 250,000 clones, nearly 90% found once. The TCR originated in a woman in her thirties or forties who had recovered from COVID-19. The sequencing sample was made of peripheral blood. The chain employs TRBV6-2 or TRBV6-3 and TRBJ1-2; the match to TRBD1 covers 9 bases. For the CDR3, the DNA is TGTGCCAGCAGTCCAAACGCGGGACAGGGCTATGGCTACACCTTC. Translated: CASSPNAGQGYGYTF.